This T cell receptor beta chain was sequenced during a study of blood T cell repertoires in COVID-19. The repertoire was sequenced with immunoSEQ multiplex PCR; TCRdb's copy has only in-frame clones and lacks some. Among about 82,000 clones listed, about 80% were seen once. The J segment lost 8 bases and the V segment lost 6 bases, leaving 11 bases of the junction unmatched. This CDR3 is 15 amino acids long. CDR1 and CDR2 (germline): SEHNR, FQNEAQ (reference sequence). Material for sequencing was peripheral blood. This TCR derives from a woman aged 40 to 49 with active or convalescent COVID-19. The chain uses TRBV7-9 and TRBJ1-4, with TRBD1 matching over 8 bases. CDR3 sequence: CASRTDRDVDEKLFF. CDR3 bases: TGTGCCAGCAGGACGGACAGGGATGTGGACGAAAAACTGTTTTTT.